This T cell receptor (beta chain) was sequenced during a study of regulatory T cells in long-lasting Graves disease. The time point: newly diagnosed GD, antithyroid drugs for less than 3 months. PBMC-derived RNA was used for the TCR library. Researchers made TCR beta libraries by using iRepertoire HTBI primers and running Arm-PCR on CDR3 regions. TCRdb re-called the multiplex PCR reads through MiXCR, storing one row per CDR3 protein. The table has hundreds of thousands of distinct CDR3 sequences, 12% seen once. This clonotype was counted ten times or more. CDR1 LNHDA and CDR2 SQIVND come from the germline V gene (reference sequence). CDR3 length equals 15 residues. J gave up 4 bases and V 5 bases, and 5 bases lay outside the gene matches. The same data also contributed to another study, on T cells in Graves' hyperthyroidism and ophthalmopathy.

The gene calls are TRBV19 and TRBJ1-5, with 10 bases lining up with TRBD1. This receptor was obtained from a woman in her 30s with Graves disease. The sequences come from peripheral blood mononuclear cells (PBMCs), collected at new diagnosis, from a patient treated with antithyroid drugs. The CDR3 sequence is CASSSDRGPNQPQHF. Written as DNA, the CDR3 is TGTGCCAGTAGTTCCGACAGGGGGCCTAATCAGCCCCAGCATTTT.